One and the same sample provided the 16 T cell receptor beta chains below, sequenced in a study of shared clonotypes between healthy human individuals. Profiled with immunoSEQ multiplex PCR; TCRdb holds only in-frame clones, not every one. The sample lists 2 million to 2.5 million clones, roughly 90% occurring once. Sequencing was performed on naive CD4+ T cells from PBMCs. Subset meaning: CD45RA+ positively selected. These receptors were taken from a man in his late teens or twenties in good health. Some clones in this sample may be carry-over from other donors' samples.

The chain joins TRBV5-5 to TRBJ2-1, with D uncertain. Trimming pared 4 bases from V and 10 bases from J, leaving 18 bases between. Germline CDR1 and CDR2: SGHKS and YYEKEE (reference sequence). This CDR3 has 14 residues. The chain's CDR3 is CASSPLRVNVEQFF. DNA of the CDR3: TGTGCCAGCAGCCCCCTCCGGGTGAATGTGGAGCAGTTCTTC.

V usage is TRBV5-1 and J usage is TRBJ2-3; 7 bases are a match to TRBD2. Germline V gene data show CDR1 as SGHRS and CDR2 as YFSETQ. The CDR3 is 16 amino acids. The V segment lost 4 bases and the J segment 6 bases; nucleotides outside the gene matches: 14. The CDR3 coding sequence is TGCGCCAGCAGCCAGTCGACAGCGGGAAGGTTGGATACGCAGTATTTT. Protein product: CASSQSTAGRLDTQYF.

The V and J genes are TRBV5-1 and TRBJ2-5; a possible D gene is TRBD2 (6 bases). The CDR3 consists of 17 residues. Germline CDR1 and CDR2: SGHRS and YFSETQ. V lost 2 bases to trimming and J lost 2 bases, with 19 bases between them. The CDR3 DNA reads TGCGCCAGCAGCTTCACATTTAATCGGGGGAAACAAGAGACCCAGTACTTC. Its translation: CASSFTFNRGKQETQYF.

A word on this clone: Other nucleotide sequences from this sample produce the same CDR3. V and J are TRBV2 and TRBJ1-2, with D unresolved. Deletions cut 3 bases from V and 5 bases from J, with 10 bases between. Germline lookup yields CDR1 SNHLY and CDR2 FYNNEI. This CDR3 is built from 13 residues. CDR3 bases: TGTGCCAGCAGTGAGCTTCTTTCGTATGGCTACACCTTC. Protein: CASSELLSYGYTF.

The chain links TRBV7-2 to TRBJ1-5; maybe TRBD1 (5 bases). The CDR3 is made up of 15 amino acids. Deletions cut 8 bases from V and 2 bases from J, with 16 bases between. CDR1 SGHTA and CDR2 FQGNSA come from the germline V gene. The CDR3: CASALEGRGNQPQHF. In DNA form, the CDR3 reads TGTGCCAGCGCCCTGGAGGGGAGGGGCAATCAGCCCCAGCATTTT. Combining the CDR3 with reference TRBV7-2 and TRBJ1-5 gives the whole variable domain GAGVSQSPSNKVTEKGKDVELRCDPISGHTALYWYRQSLGQGLEFLIYFQGNSAPDKSGLPSDRFSAERTGGSVSTLTIQRTQQEDSAVYLCASALEGRGNQPQHFGDGTRLSIL.

CDR3 bases: TGTGCCAGCATGCTGATGACAGGACGAGTTGAAGCTTTCTTT. As protein: CASMLMTGRVEAFF. The V and J genes are TRBV2 and TRBJ1-1, with a tentative D call TRBD1 (6 bases). V was cut by 7 bases and J by 7 bases, with 19 bases left in between. Germline CDR1 SNHLY, CDR2 FYNNEI. The length of the CDR3 is 14 residues.

The chain uses TRBV11-2 and TRBJ2-3; no firm D call. Between the trimmed V and J ends, which lost 1 base and 2 bases, there was a span of 13 bases. The CDR3 sequence is 16 residues long. CDR1 and CDR2 from the germline V gene are SGHAT and FQNNGV. The CDR3 protein is CASSLGVRAVTDTQYF. Here the CDR3 DNA reads TGTGCCAGCAGCTTAGGAGTTCGGGCAGTCACAGATACGCAGTATTTT.

This rearrangement joins TRBV30 to TRBJ2-5; the match to TRBD2 covers 12 bases. Germline V CDR1 and CDR2: GTSNPN, SVGIG (reference sequence). The CDR3 is 15 amino acids. V trimming: 3 bases; J trimming: 5 bases; junction bases outside the gene matches: 7. The CDR3 loop reads CAWRGLAGAGETQYF. The CDR3 DNA is TGTGCCTGGAGGGGACTAGCGGGTGCTGGGGAGACCCAGTACTTC.

J is TRBJ2-7 and V is TRBV15; 7 bases map to TRBD1. From germline, CDR1 is LNHNV and CDR2 YYDKDF (reference sequence). The J segment lost 3 bases and the V segment lost 4 bases, leaving 6 bases of the junction unmatched. The CDR3 spans 14 residues. The CDR3 spells CATSINRGSYEQYF. CDR3 coding DNA: TGTGCCACCAGCATCAACAGGGGTAGCTACGAGCAGTACTTC.

As regards this clone: Other DNA sequences in this specimen translate into the identical CDR3. The rearrangement links TRBV18 to TRBJ2-2, with TRBD1 as a possible D gene (5 bases). CDR1 and CDR2 (germline): KGHSH, LQKENI. V shed 0 bases and J shed 2 bases, with 10 bases lying between them. The CDR3 runs 16 residues. The CDR3 nucleotides are TGTGCCAGCTCACCACCAGGACAAAGAAACACCGGGGAGCTGTTTTTT. This encodes CASSPPGQRNTGELFF.

This clone was found once. This chain uses TRBV28 with TRBJ1-5, with 8 bases that match TRBD1. The length of the CDR3 is 16 residues. Germline V gene lookup returns CDR1 MDHEN and CDR2 SYDVKM. With V trimmed by 3 bases and J by 2 bases, 6 bases remained unmatched. For the CDR3, the DNA is TGTGCCAGCAGTTTTGGACACAGGGGGGGCAATCAGCCCCAGCATTTT. Translation: CASSFGHRGGNQPQHF.

The chain uses TRBV21-1 and TRBJ2-7; the listed D gene, TRBD1, was not tested against the DNA. TRBV21-1 counts as a pseudogene. The CDR3 runs 16 residues. In nucleotides, the CDR3 is TGTGCCAGCAGTGGGACAGGGTGGGAGAAGGGCTACGAGCAGTACTTC. Protein product: CASSGTGWEKGYEQYF.

The chain recombines TRBV28 with TRBJ1-5; 9 bases are shared with TRBD1. CDR1 is MDHEN, CDR2 SYDVKM, per germline. V was clipped by 6 bases and J by 6 bases; unmatched bases: 3. This CDR3 spans 13 amino acids. The CDR3 reads CASRTGGIQPQHF. The CDR3 region has the DNA TGTGCCAGCAGGACAGGGGGAATTCAGCCCCAGCATTTT. Filled out from reference TRBV28 and TRBJ1-5, the complete variable domain reads DVKVTQSSRYLVKRTGEKVFLECVQDMDHENMFWYRQDPGLGLRLIYFSYDVKMKEKGDIPEGYSVSREKKERFSLILESASTNQTSMYLCASRTGGIQPQHFGDGTRLSIL.

The chain employs TRBV5-1 and TRBJ1-4; D uncertain. Germline CDR1 is SGHRS and CDR2 is YFSETQ. The CDR3 totals 14 residues. V was pared by 4 bases and J by 0 bases, with 7 bases between. In nucleotides, the CDR3 is TGCGCCAGCAGCCGGACGACAACTAATGAAAAACTGTTTTTT. As protein: CASSRTTTNEKLFF.

V is TRBV28 and J is TRBJ1-6; D gene unclear. The CDR3 is 12 residues long. The germline V and J ends were trimmed by 6 bases and 13 bases, with 13 bases remaining between them. Germline V gene sequence: CDR1 MDHEN, CDR2 SYDVKM. The CDR3 DNA is TGTGCCAGCAGGGTCCCCCAGGTTCCCCTCCACTTT. Translated, it gives CASRVPQVPLHF.

The chain carries TRBV6-5 and TRBJ2-5; no clear D gene. The CDR3 extends over 14 amino acids. Germline CDR1 and CDR2: MNHEY and SVGAGI. Deletions cut 4 bases from V and 3 bases from J, with 12 bases between. Here the CDR3 reads CASSLDGLKETQYF. DNA of the CDR3: TGTGCCAGCAGTTTGGACGGGTTAAAAGAGACCCAGTACTTC.